Sequencing of this T cell receptor beta chain was carried out in a study of blood T cell repertoires in COVID-19. Study-wide background: There were acute and convalescent COVID-19 samples, and they came from the United States, Italy and Spain. In each case, the material was cDNA or gDNA derived from T cells, B-cell-depleted T cells, or PBMCs.

In the original workflow: By means of reference gene primer amplification, nucleated cell counts were estimated. Using immunoSEQ multiplex PCR, the repertoire was profiled, and TCRdb retains in-frame clones only, with some absent. V and J calls and clone size follow that table, whereas D and trimming were derived from the DNA. The sample has some 99,000 clones; about 85% are singletons. Germline loops: CDR1 KGHSH, CDR2 LQKENI. CDR3 length: 12 residues. The V end lost 5 bases, the J end lost 3 bases, and 8 bases lay between the germline ends. This chain connects TRBV18 to TRBJ2-7; the D gene is possibly TRBD1 (6 bases). The sequence came from a man between 65 and 80 years old with acute or convalescent COVID-19. Sequenced material: peripheral blood. The CDR3 region has the DNA TGTGCCAGCTCAACAGGGCTCTACGAGCAGTACGTC. Translation gives CASSTGLYEQYV.